Presented here are 21 T cell receptor beta chains from one specimen sequenced in a study of OX40 agonist ivuxolimab in advanced cancers. Produced via immunoSEQ multiplex PCR; TCRdb's table is partial and in-frame only. The sample contains approximately 92,000 clones, approximately 94% of which appear only once. The source material was CD4+ or CD8+ T cells sorted from blood, sampled in a trial of the OX40 agonist ivuxolimab. The receptors shown here come from an adult with an advanced solid tumor such as melanoma, head and neck, liver or kidney cancer.

V is TRBV19 and J is TRBJ1-1; 8 nucleotides agree with TRBD1. CDR3 length equals 16 residues. Germline V gene lookup returns CDR1 LNHDA and CDR2 SQIVND (reference sequence). The trim removed 3 bases at V and 3 bases at J, leaving 9 bases unmatched. The CDR3 nucleotides read TGTGCCAGTAGTATCCGGCAGGGGGCTCACCACACTGAAGCTTTCTTT. Translating gives CASSIRQGAHHTEAFF.

The V call is TRBV19, the J call TRBJ1-1, with D possibly matching TRBD1 (5 bases). CDR3 size: 11 residues. Trimming pared 10 bases from V and 6 bases from J, leaving 12 bases between. CDR1 is LNHDA and CDR2 is SQIVND in the germline V gene (reference sequence). The CDR3 reads CATNRQSEAFF. The CDR3 bases are TGTGCCACGAATCGACAGTCTGAAGCTTTCTTT.

The chain links TRBV18 to TRBJ2-7, with 10 bases lining up with TRBD2. Trimming took 6 bases from V and 2 from J; bases not matched to a gene: 7. CDR1 and CDR2 from the germline V gene are KGHSH and LQKENI. The CDR3 has 15 residues. The CDR3 reads CASSPGLAATYEQYF. Here the CDR3 DNA reads TGTGCCAGCTCTCCTGGACTAGCGGCTACCTACGAGCAGTACTTC. Using reference TRBV18 and TRBJ2-7 for the parts outside the CDR3, the full variable domain is NAGVMQNPRHLVRRRGQEARLRCSPMKGHSHVYWYRQLPEEGLKFMVYLQKENIIDESGMPKERFSAEFPKEGPSILRIQQVVRGDSAAYFCASSPGLAATYEQYFGPGTRLTVT.

The rearrangement uses TRBV19 and TRBJ2-3; perhaps TRBD2 as D (5 bases). This CDR3 has 16 residues. In germline, CDR1 is LNHDA, CDR2 SQIVND (reference sequence). The ends were cut back, 4 bases at V and 4 bases at J, with 18 bases in the middle. DNA of the CDR3: TGTGCCAGTAGTAACGCCTCTAGCTTTAGGGCAGATACGCAGTATTTT. Residues: CASSNASSFRADTQYF.

The CDR3 DNA is TGTGCCAGCACCAACTGGGGGACGCAGAATTCACCCCTCCACTTT. Protein sequence: CASTNWGTQNSPLHF. This chain uses TRBV6-5 with TRBJ1-6; D is perhaps TRBD1 (5 bases). CDR1 is MNHEY, CDR2 SVGAGI, per germline. V shed 7 bases and J shed 7 bases, with 17 bases lying between them. The CDR3 runs to 15 residues.

The chain employs TRBV10-2 and TRBJ2-7; 10 bases are shared with TRBD2. Germline V gene sequence: CDR1 WSHSY, CDR2 SAAADI. V was pared by 2 bases and J by 7 bases, with 8 bases of the junction left unmatched. The CDR3 totals 15 residues. The CDR3 spells CASSEVSGRLGEQYF. The CDR3 region has the DNA TGCGCCAGCAGTGAGGTTAGCGGGAGGCTGGGAGAGCAGTACTTC.

The V gene is TRBV7-2, the J gene TRBJ2-5, with D tentatively TRBD2 (6 bases). The DNA end is a closer match to TRBJ2-7, so the J assignment may be wrong. The germline V gene has CDR1 SGHTA and CDR2 FQGNSA. The CDR3 length is 14 residues. The CDR3 DNA reads TGTGCCAGCAGCTTTTCGCGGGATGACTACGAGCAGTACTTC. Residues: CASSFSRDDYEQYF.

The chain employs TRBV19 and TRBJ2-5; 7 bases line up with TRBD1. This CDR3 spans 17 amino acids. Losses at the gene ends were 1 base for V and 5 bases for J; bases not matched to a gene: 13. The germline V gene has CDR1 LNHDA and CDR2 SQIVND (reference sequence). This chain's CDR3 is CASSIGRSGTARETQYF. The CDR3 nucleotides are TGTGCCAGTAGTATAGGGAGATCCGGGACAGCTAGGGAGACCCAGTACTTC.

The gene calls are TRBV18 and TRBJ2-7; the match to TRBD2 covers 9 bases. This CDR3 is 15 amino acids long. Germline V lookup: CDR1 KGHSH, CDR2 LQKENI. Trimming took 2 bases from V and 6 from J; bases not matched to a gene: 8. The CDR3 DNA is TGTGCCAGCTCACCAGTTTCTAGCGGGGTTGGCGAGCAGTACTTC. Translating it yields CASSPVSSGVGEQYF.

With respect to this clone: Other DNA sequences in the same sample also yield this CDR3. The rearrangement links TRBV29-1 to TRBJ1-2, with TRBD1 matching over 7 bases. CDR1 is SQVTM, CDR2 ANQGSEA, per germline. Trimming removed 7 bases from V and 0 bases from J; junction bases left unmatched: 5. The CDR3 has 13 amino acids. The CDR3 protein is CSAQGQPNYGYTF. Here the CDR3 DNA reads TGCAGCGCCCAGGGACAGCCTAACTATGGCTACACCTTC.

The chain joins TRBV4-3 to TRBJ2-7; D is perhaps TRBD2 (6 bases). Germline values: CDR1 LGHNA, CDR2 YSLEER. The CDR3 runs 16 residues. V lost 1 base, J lost 2 bases, and 15 bases lay in between. Here the CDR3 reads CASSQGGGGGTYEQYF. CDR3 bases: TGCGCCAGCAGCCAAGGTGGGGGAGGAGGGACCTACGAGCAGTACTTC.

The chain uses TRBV4-3 and TRBJ1-4; no firm D call. With 1 base removed from V and 8 bases from J, the gap between germline ends came to 14 bases. Germline CDR1 reads LGHNA; CDR2 reads YSLEER. CDR3 length: 15 residues. The CDR3 region has the DNA TGCGCCAGCAGCCAAGTCCTGACTCAACGGGAAAAACTGTTTTTT. It specifies CASSQVLTQREKLFF.

CDR3 bases: TGTGCCAGCAGCGTAGAGGAGGGGACAGGCGGGTTTAAGAGGAGTGCCAACGTCCTGACTTTC. Translated, it gives CASSVEEGTGGFKRSANVLTF. The chain is built from TRBV9 and TRBJ2-6; 8 bases are shared with TRBD1. The CDR3 loop spans 21 amino acids. J lost 7 bases, V lost 0 bases, and 21 bases had no gene match. The germline CDR1 and CDR2 sequences are SGDLS and YYNGEE.

The chain couples TRBV4-3 to TRBJ2-2, with D unclear. In germline, CDR1 is LGHNA, CDR2 YSLEER. V gave up 0 bases and J gave up 2 bases, with 10 bases separating them. The CDR3 is 16 amino acids. CDR3 region: CASSQDTSFNTGELFF. Written as DNA, the CDR3 is TGCGCCAGCAGCCAAGATACCTCGTTTAACACCGGGGAGCTGTTTTTT.

CDR3 sequence reads: CASSREDEQYF. In nucleotides, the CDR3 is TGTGCCAGCAGCAGAGAGGACGAGCAGTACTTC. The genes are TRBV13 and TRBJ2-7; unclear D gene. This CDR3 has 11 amino acids. The V gene lost 5 bases and the J gene lost 5 bases, with 7 bases spanning the gap. In germline, CDR1 is PRHDT, CDR2 FYEKMQ (reference sequence).

This sequence joins TRBV19 and TRBJ1-5; 8 positions match TRBD1. V trimming: 5 bases; J trimming: 7 bases; junction bases outside the gene matches: 4. This CDR3 is 13 amino acids long. CDR1 is LNHDA and CDR2 is SQIVND in the germline V gene (reference sequence). The CDR3 nucleotides are TGTGCCAGTAGTTCACAGGGGGAACAGCCCCAGCATTTT. Translation: CASSSQGEQPQHF.

The V and J genes are TRBV5-5 and TRBJ2-7; D gene unclear. The length of the CDR3 is 12 residues. V gave up 0 bases and J gave up 5 bases, with 6 bases separating them. Per germline, CDR1 SGHKS and CDR2 YYEKEE (reference sequence). CDR3: CASSLVVNEQYF. CDR3 DNA: TGTGCCAGCAGCTTGGTAGTTAACGAGCAGTACTTC.

Only a few counts were recorded for this clone. The V and J genes are TRBV6-5 and TRBJ2-1; 8 bases line up with TRBD2. With 7 bases clipped from V and 1 base from J, the junction kept 3 bases outside the gene matches. The CDR3 runs to 14 residues. Looked up from germline, CDR1 is MNHEY and CDR2 is SVGAGI. CDR3 sequence: CASTGGASYNEQFF. The CDR3 DNA reads TGTGCCAGCACCGGGGGGGCGTCCTACAATGAGCAGTTCTTC.

The chain combines TRBV7-6 with TRBJ2-5; no definite D call. V lost 5 bases and J 4 bases, leaving 11 bases between the germline ends. Germline CDR1 is SGHVS and CDR2 is FNYEAQ. CDR3 length: 13 amino acids. The CDR3 bases are TGTGCCAGCAGCCACCGTGTGGGAGAGACCCAGTACTTC. Translating gives CASSHRVGETQYF.

The chain is built from TRBV7-2 and TRBJ1-4; D is possibly TRBD1 (5 bases). With 5 bases removed from V and 4 bases from J, the gap between germline ends came to 20 bases. Germline V gene data show CDR1 as SGHTA and CDR2 as FQGNSA. The CDR3 runs to 17 residues. The CDR3 nucleotides read TGTGCCAGCAGCACCAATAGCATCGGGGCCCTTAATGAAAAACTGTTTTTT. It encodes CASSTNSIGALNEKLFF.

This chain joins TRBV6-5 and TRBJ2-5; a possible D gene is TRBD2 (5 bases). The CDR3 is made up of 13 amino acids. Germline V gene data show CDR1 as MNHEY and CDR2 as SVGAGI. V was pared by 2 bases and J by 7 bases, with 11 bases between. The CDR3 region has the DNA TGTGCCAGCAGTTACCCCCCCCGGGGGACCCAGTACTTC. It specifies CASSYPPRGTQYF.